These T cell receptor beta chains were read from a single sample in a study of OX40 agonist ivuxolimab in advanced cancers. The repertoire was sequenced with immunoSEQ multiplex PCR; TCRdb's copy has only in-frame clones and lacks some. The sample has around 75,000 clones; roughly 89% are singletons. The specimen was CD4+ or CD8+ T cells sorted from blood, collected in a trial of the OX40 agonist ivuxolimab. These receptors originate from an adult with an advanced solid tumor such as melanoma, head and neck, liver or kidney cancer. The CDR3 runs from the conserved cysteine through the conserved F or W. The D gene is left open where the match is weak. Expanded clones are given a class, and other clones once, few, many or no size at all.

clone_size,v_call,d_call,j_call,cdr3_nt,cdr3_aa
.,TRBV27,.,TRBJ1-4,TGTGCCAGCAGCCCCAGGGCCTGGGGCGAAAAACTGTTTTTT,CASSPRAWGEKLFF
.,TRBV10-2,TRBD1,TRBJ2-7,TGCGCCAGCAGCCTTGGGACAGGGACCTACGAGCAGTACTTC,CASSLGTGTYEQYF
.,TRBV7-6,.,TRBJ1-3,TGTGCCAGCAGCTTAGCCGGCCCGAGCTCTGGAAACACCATATATTTT,CASSLAGPSSGNTIYF
.,TRBV11-2,.,TRBJ2-7,TGTGCCAGCAGCACCCTCTGGTCCTACGAGCAGTACTTC,CASSTLWSYEQYF
.,TRBV6-1,.,TRBJ1-1,TGTGCCAGCAGTGAATTCCCAGGGGAAATTGCAGCTTTCTTT,CASSEFPGEIAAFF
once,TRBV10-2,TRBD1,TRBJ1-5,TGCGCCAGCAGCTCCGGGACAGCGGGGGGACAGCCCCAGCATTTT,CASSSGTAGGQPQHF
.,TRBV5-1,.,TRBJ2-3,TGCGCCAGCAGCCTTCCAGGAGATACGCAGTATTTT,CASSLPGDTQYF
.,TRBV5-1,TRBD1,TRBJ2-5,TGCGCCAGCAGCTTCAGACAGGGGGCGAGGGAGACCCAGTACTTC,CASSFRQGARETQYF
.,TRBV6-1,.,TRBJ2-6,TGTGCCAGCAGTGGACGACAGGCTGGGGCCAACGTCCTGACTTTC,CASSGRQAGANVLTF
.,TRBV28,.,TRBJ1-3,TGTGCCAGCAGTCCTCCCAGGGGCAGCTCTGGAAACACCATATATTTT,CASSPPRGSSGNTIYF
.,TRBV10-3,TRBD2,TRBJ2-1,TGTGCCATCAGCGCCGGGAGGGGGTCCTACAATGAGCAGTTCTTC,CAISAGRGSYNEQFF
.,TRBV15,.,TRBJ1-4,TGTGCCACCAGCAGGGTAGGGGGGACTAATGAAAAACTGTTTTTT,CATSRVGGTNEKLFF
.,TRBV7-9,.,TRBJ1-6,TGTGCCAGCAGTTCCAATCGAAATAATTCACCCCTCCACTTT,CASSSNRNNSPLHF
.,TRBV5-1,TRBD1,TRBJ1-6,TGCGCCAGCAGCTTGGAGACAGGGGGGCAGTCACCCCTCCACTTT,CASSLETGGQSPLHF
.,TRBV19,.,TRBJ2-2,TGTGCCACCGGGACTGCCCCTTCGAACACCGGGGAGCTGTTTTTT,CATGTAPSNTGELFF
.,TRBV5-4,.,TRBJ2-1,TGTGCCAGCAGTCATGCGGGGGCTTTCAACTACAATGAGCAGTTCTTC,CASSHAGAFNYNEQFF
.,TRBV27,TRBD2,TRBJ2-2,TGTGCCAGCAGGGTAGCGGGAGGAGACTTGACTGGGGAGCTGTTTTTT,CASRVAGGDLTGELFF
.,TRBV6-5,.,TRBJ1-2,TGTGCCAGCAGCCCGGGCCGCTATGGCTACACCTTC,CASSPGRYGYTF
.,TRBV5-6,.,TRBJ1-6,TGTGCCAGCAGCTTGGAGAGTCGATTTTATAATTCACCCCTCCACTTT,CASSLESRFYNSPLHF
.,TRBV15,.,TRBJ1-1,TGTGCCACCAGCCCCGGGGGGCAGGGATTAAGCACTGAAGCTTTCTTT,CATSPGGQGLSTEAFF
.,TRBV18,TRBD1,TRBJ2-3,TGTGCCAGCTCTCCGGGACAGGGGGCATCCGATACGCAGTATTTT,CASSPGQGASDTQYF
.,TRBV9,.,TRBJ1-2,TGTGCCAGCAGCGTAGGAGGAACGGTGGGGGGCTACACCTTC,CASSVGGTVGGYTF
.,TRBV6-6,.,TRBJ2-7,TGTGCCAGCACCAACGGAGGCTACGAGCAGTACTTC,CASTNGGYEQYF
.,TRBV14,.,TRBJ1-4,TGTGCCAGCAGCCAAGACCTCCCGGGGCTTAGAAGGGAAAAACTGTTTTTT,CASSQDLPGLRREKLFF
once,TRBV15,.,TRBJ2-1,TGTGCCACCAGCAGGGACCGGTACTACAATGAGCAGTTCTTC,CATSRDRYYNEQFF
medium-sized,TRBV5-1,.,TRBJ1-6,TGCGCCAGCAGCGAAACGGACCGACCCCTCCACTTT,CASSETDRPLHF